Listed below are T cell receptor beta chains from one sample, sequenced in a study of cytomegalovirus exposure and HLA in healthy donors. Clones were read by immunoSEQ multiplex PCR, and TCRdb kept only the in-frame ones, dropping some. This table holds 110,000 or so clones, about 77% found once. Sequenced: PBMCs. Receptor source: a woman between 25 and 40 years old in good health and CMV-seropositive. Each CDR3 is given with its conserved first and last residue. Each record gives: clone size, J gene, D gene, V gene, CDR3 length, CDR3 DNA, CDR3 protein. D genes are given only for firm matches. Clone size is not always given. Where it is, it says once, few, many or a class for expanded clones.

. TRBJ1-5 . TRBV21-1 15 TGTGCCAGCAGTACCGACAGGCCAGGCAATCAGCCCCAGCATTTT CASSTDRPGNQPQHF
. TRBJ2-1 TRBD2 TRBV13 17 TGTGCCAGCAGCTTCCCGACTAGCGGGAGTATCTTCAATGAGCAGTTCTTC CASSFPTSGSIFNEQFF
. TRBJ2-3 . TRBV4-1 16 TGCGCCAGCAGCCAAGAATCACTAGCCTACACAGATACGCAGTATTTT CASSQESLAYTDTQYF
. TRBJ2-2 . TRBV12-5 14 TGTGCTAGTGGTTTCACGCGGAACACCGGGGAGCTGTTTTTT CASGFTRNTGELFF
few TRBJ1-1 TRBD1 TRBV4-1 14 TGCGCCAGCAAGCACCAGACAGGGGGCACTGAAGCTTTCTTT CASKHQTGGTEAFF
. TRBJ2-2 TRBD1 TRBV7-9 15 TGTTCCAGCAGCCATCGGGACAGGGACACCGGGGAGCTGTTTTTT CSSSHRDRDTGELFF
. TRBJ1-1 . TRBV7-8 17 TGTGCCAGCAGCCTTCCCCGGTATCGGACTGTGAACACTGAAGCTTTCTTT CASSLPRYRTVNTEAFF
. TRBJ1-2 . TRBV27 16 TGTGCCAGCAAAGGGGGAGGGGCGCTAGCTAACTATGGCTACACCTTC CASKGGGALANYGYTF
. TRBJ2-1 . TRBV5-4 15 TGTGCCAGCAGCTTGGACAGTAGCTCCTACAATGAGCAGTTCTTC CASSLDSSSYNEQFF
. TRBJ2-5 . TRBV7-2 13 TGTGCCAGCAGCGGGACATACCAAGAGACCCAGTACTTC CASSGTYQETQYF
. TRBJ1-6 . TRBV15 12 TGTGCCACCAGCAGGGACTATTCACCCCTCCACTTT CATSRDYSPLHF
. TRBJ1-2 TRBD1 TRBV30 15 TGTGCCTGGAGCGAGACAGGGAACCTCGGCTATGGCTACACCTTC CAWSETGNLGYGYTF
. TRBJ1-2 TRBD1 TRBV7-6 15 TGTGCCAGCAGCTTAATTCAGGGGGCCGTAGGGGGCTACACCTTC CASSLIQGAVGGYTF
. TRBJ1-5 . TRBV27 15 TGTGCCAGCAGTTTTGGGGGGGTGAGCAATCAGCCCCAGCATTTT CASSFGGVSNQPQHF
. TRBJ2-2 . TRBV6-5 13 TGTGCCAGCAGTTACGTTCGGTTGGGGGAGCTGTTTTTT CASSYVRLGELFF
few TRBJ2-1 TRBD2 TRBV6-1 16 TGTGCCAGCAGTGAAAGGGCTAGCGGGGGTAACGATGAGCAGTTCTTC CASSERASGGNDEQFF
. TRBJ2-7 TRBD1 TRBV6-5 13 TGTGCCAGCAGTGCCGGGACAGTCTACGAGCAGTACTTC CASSAGTVYEQYF
. TRBJ1-4 TRBD1 TRBV6-6 15 TGTGCCAGCAGATCCAGTGGGGACAGAAATGAAAAACTGTTTTTT CASRSSGDRNEKLFF
. TRBJ1-1 . TRBV5-1 14 TGCGCCAGCAGCTTGGGTGTCAGGGCCACTGAAGCTTTCTTT CASSLGVRATEAFF
once TRBJ2-3 TRBD2 TRBV10-3 15 TGTGCCATCAGTGATCGTAGCGGGAGCTCAGATACGCAGTATTTT CAISDRSGSSDTQYF
. TRBJ1-3 . TRBV18 15 TGTGCCAGCTCACCAAACGGGAACTCTGGAAACACCATATATTTT CASSPNGNSGNTIYF
. TRBJ1-1 TRBD1 TRBV11-2 16 TGTGCCAGCAGCCCGGTCACAGGGGGTAAGAACACTGAAGCTTTCTTT CASSPVTGGKNTEAFF
few TRBJ1-2 . TRBV5-6 15 TGTGCCAGCAGCTTGTCCCCAGGCAAAAACTATGGCTACACCTTC CASSLSPGKNYGYTF
. TRBJ2-3 . TRBV7-7 13 TGTGCTAGCAGCCGTGGGACTTCAGATACGCAGTATTTT CASSRGTSDTQYF
once TRBJ1-1 . TRBV2 13 TGTGCCAGCAGTGAATCGGGTACCGGGTGGGCTTTCTTT CASSESGTGWAFF
. TRBJ2-5 . TRBV9 13 TGTGCCAGCAGCCCCCCAGGGCTAGAGACCCAGTACTTC CASSPPGLETQYF
. TRBJ2-6 . TRBV25-1 17 TGTGCCAGCAGTATCAGCCAGGGGAATGCTGGGGCCAACGTCCTGACTTTC CASSISQGNAGANVLTF
. TRBJ2-4 TRBD2 TRBV6-5 16 TGTGCCAGCAGTTATAGCGGGAGTAGTACCAAAAACATTCAGTACTTC CASSYSGSSTKNIQYF
. TRBJ2-5 . TRBV5-1 12 TGCGCCAGCAGGGGCCTCCAAGAGACCCAGTACTTC CASRGLQETQYF
. TRBJ1-3 TRBD1 TRBV29-1 13 TGCAGCGCTGGACAGGGGGTTGGAAACACCATATATTTT CSAGQGVGNTIYF
. TRBJ2-2 TRBD1 TRBV9 15 TGTGCCAGCAGCTTTCGGACAGGGAGCACCGGGGAGCTGTTTTTT CASSFRTGSTGELFF
. TRBJ2-3 . TRBV5-1 16 TGCGCCAGCAGCCCCCGAGGGTCCCCTGGGACAGATACGCAGTATTTT CASSPRGSPGTDTQYF
. TRBJ2-5 . TRBV6-1 13 TGTGCCAGCAGTGTGGCAGATCAAGAGACCCAGTACTTC CASSVADQETQYF
. TRBJ2-7 . TRBV4-1 14 TGCGCCAGCAGCCAAGGGGATAGCGTGCACGAGCAGTACTTC CASSQGDSVHEQYF
. TRBJ2-1 . TRBV27 17 TGTGCCAGCAGATCCCCGGTACCGGGAGACTCCTACAATGAGCAGTTCTTC CASRSPVPGDSYNEQFF
few TRBJ1-2 . TRBV13 14 TGTGCCAGCAGCTTTAAGTACAGGGATGGTGGCTACACCTTC CASSFKYRDGGYTF
. TRBJ2-5 TRBD2 TRBV29-1 15 TGCAGCGTTTGGACTAGCGGGAGGGGCCAAGAGACCCAGTACTTC CSVWTSGRGQETQYF
. TRBJ1-2 TRBD1 TRBV4-1 15 TGCGCCAGCAGCCAAACACCGGGACAGGGATATGGCTACACCTTC CASSQTPGQGYGYTF
few TRBJ2-7 TRBD2 TRBV6-1 15 TGTGCCAGCAGCGAGTGGACTAGCGGGACCTACGAGCAGTACTTC CASSEWTSGTYEQYF
few TRBJ1-1 . TRBV28 14 TGTGCCAGCATCCCCCCGGGATTGAACACTGAAGCTTTCTTT CASIPPGLNTEAFF
. TRBJ2-5 . TRBV5-1 14 TGCGCCAGCAGCGGGGGACTCACCGGGGAGACCCAGTACTTC CASSGGLTGETQYF
. TRBJ1-1 TRBD1 TRBV19 16 TGTGCCAGTAGTGTCGGGACAGCAATTATGAACACTGAAGCTTTCTTT CASSVGTAIMNTEAFF
. TRBJ2-1 TRBD2 TRBV6-1 14 TGTGCCAGCAGGGGACTAGCAGCCTACAATGAGCAGTTCTTC CASRGLAAYNEQFF
once TRBJ2-7 TRBD2 TRBV10-3 14 TGTGCCATTACTAGCGGGGGGGACACGTACGAGCAGTACTTC CAITSGGDTYEQYF
. TRBJ1-4 . TRBV14 15 TGTGCCAGCAGCCTCGGGGTCAGGTCAGAGGAAAAACTGTTTTTT CASSLGVRSEEKLFF
few TRBJ1-1 TRBD1 TRBV6-5 14 TGTGCCAGCAGGGAAACAGGGGCTGGCACTGAAGCTTTCTTT CASRETGAGTEAFF
. TRBJ1-2 TRBD1 TRBV6-1 14 TGTGCCAGCAGTGGGGCAGGGGGTAACTATGGCTACACCTTC CASSGAGGNYGYTF
once TRBJ1-6 . TRBV7-6 14 TGTGCCAGCAGCTTTCAGGGAGGGGAGTCACCCCTCCACTTT CASSFQGGESPLHF
. TRBJ1-1 . TRBV7-2 15 TGTGCCAGCAGCTATGCGGTGGGGGCGAACACTGAAGCTTTCTTT CASSYAVGANTEAFF
few TRBJ2-1 TRBD1 TRBV9 17 TGTGCCAGCAGCCCAGGAGCCGGGACAGGGGGCTACAATGAGCAGTTCTTC CASSPGAGTGGYNEQFF
few TRBJ2-1 . TRBV21-1 16 TGTGCCAGCACTGTTGTGACTAGCCCTATTTACAATGAGCAGTTCTTC CASTVVTSPIYNEQFF
. TRBJ1-1 . TRBV27 14 TGTGCCAGCAGTTTTGGGCAGGGGAACACTGAAGCTTTCTTT CASSFGQGNTEAFF
. TRBJ2-3 . TRBV4-2 15 TGTGCCAGCGCCTCGGCCCTAGAGTCCGTGGATACGCAGTATTTT CASASALESVDTQYF